One sample yielded the 27 T cell receptor beta chains listed below, sequenced in a study of graft-versus-host responses after intestinal transplantation. The repertoire was sequenced with immunoSEQ multiplex PCR; TCRdb's copy has only in-frame clones and lacks some. The table records approximately 63,000 clones, around 90% of them present only once. Intraepithelial lymphocytes and lamina propria lymphocytes were released through processing of graft tissue. Here the sequenced sample was ileum tissue, taken 357 days after transplant. These receptors were taken from a human patient who received an intestinal transplant, so some T cells may come from the graft donor.

Here the CDR3 reads CSVVGLAGLSYNEQFF. Here the CDR3 DNA reads TGCAGCGTCGTGGGACTAGCGGGCCTCTCCTACAATGAGCAGTTCTTC. V gene TRBV29-1 combines with J gene TRBJ2-1; 12 bases are a match to TRBD2. Germline lookup yields CDR1 SQVTM and CDR2 ANQGSEA. The CDR3 consists of 16 residues. Trimming at V came to 6 bases and at J to 0 bases, leaving 6 bases not matched to a gene.

V usage is TRBV2 and J usage is TRBJ1-1, with no clear D. V lost 9 bases and J 0 bases, leaving 11 bases between the germline ends. The CDR3 has 13 amino acids. CDR1 is SNHLY, CDR2 FYNNEI, per germline. CDR3 amino acids: CARSPTVNTEAFF. In DNA form, the CDR3 reads TGTGCCAGAAGTCCTACAGTGAACACTGAAGCTTTCTTT.

The chain has TRBV7-2 and TRBJ1-5; 7 nucleotides align to TRBD1. CDR1 is SGHTA, CDR2 FQGNSA, per germline. After removal of 6 bases from V and 10 bases from J, the junction contained 9 bases not matched to a gene. The CDR3 is 13 residues long. In DNA, the CDR3 is TGTGCCAGCAGAAAACAGGGGATCGGACCCCAGCATTTT. It codes for CASRKQGIGPQHF.

The chain couples TRBV6-5 to TRBJ2-1, with D perhaps matching TRBD2 (6 bases). The CDR3 is made up of 13 amino acids. Germline V gene lookup returns CDR1 MNHEY and CDR2 SVGAGI. V was shortened by 6 bases and J by 7 bases, with 13 bases between the two germline ends. Here the CDR3 reads CASRQSGTNEQFF. The DNA of the CDR3 is TGTGCCAGCAGACAATCCGGGACTAATGAGCAGTTCTTC.

V gene TRBV29-1 combines with J gene TRBJ2-5, with TRBD1 as a possible D gene (6 bases). This CDR3 comprises 15 residues. Germline values: CDR1 SQVTM, CDR2 ANQGSEA. V lost 3 bases, J lost 2 bases, and 16 bases lay in between. The CDR3 sequence: CSVESIRDIQETQYF. The CDR3 region has the DNA TGCAGCGTTGAGAGTATCCGGGACATACAAGAGACCCAGTACTTC. The entire variable domain, with the rest obtained from reference TRBV29-1 and TRBJ2-5, is as follows: SAVISQKPSRDICQRGTSLTIQCQVDSQVTMMFWYRQQPGQSLTLIATANQGSEATYESGFVIDKFPISRPNLTFSTLTVSNMSPEDSSIYLCSVESIRDIQETQYFGPGTRLLVL.

This clone has only a few counts. The chain is built from TRBV4-1 and TRBJ2-7, with D perhaps TRBD1 (6 bases). V was cut by 1 base and J by 4 bases, with 14 bases left in between. The V gene's germline CDR1 is MGHRA and CDR2 YSYEKL. The CDR3 consists of 15 residues. The CDR3 DNA reads TGCGCCAGCAGCCAAGTCGGGACACTACTTTACGAGCAGTACTTC. This encodes CASSQVGTLLYEQYF.

The V call is TRBV7-3, the J call TRBJ2-3; no clear D gene. Between the trimmed V and J ends, which lost 2 bases and 4 bases, there was a span of 10 bases. The CDR3 loop spans 14 amino acids. Germline assignment: CDR1 SGHTA and CDR2 FQGTGA. CDR3 sequence reads: CASSLSARSDTQYF. CDR3 bases: TGTGCCAGCAGCTTATCGGCTAGGTCAGATACGCAGTATTTT.

The chain joins TRBV28 to TRBJ2-1; D not certain. The CDR3 is made up of 14 amino acids. The ends were cut back, 1 base at V and 7 bases at J, with 11 bases in the middle. Germline CDR1 is MDHEN and CDR2 is SYDVKM. CDR3 sequence reads: CASSLFGEINEQFF. In nucleotides, the CDR3 is TGTGCCAGCAGTTTATTTGGGGAAATAAATGAGCAGTTCTTC.

This clone is a singleton in its sample. The chain joins TRBV6-5 to TRBJ2-5, with TRBD1 matching over 7 bases. This CDR3 is 15 amino acids long. J was trimmed by 2 bases and V by 5 bases; bases with no gene match: 8. Germline CDR1 is MNHEY and CDR2 is SVGAGI. CDR3 DNA sequence: TGTGCCAGCAGTACCCCTACAGGGGAGCAAGAGACCCAGTACTTC. It is translated as CASSTPTGEQETQYF.

The sample holds a few counts of this clone. This chain connects TRBV19 to TRBJ1-3; no clear D. The CDR3 has 11 amino acids. Germline CDR1 LNHDA, CDR2 SQIVND (reference sequence). With 7 bases removed from V and 6 bases from J, the gap between germline ends came to 7 bases. CDR3 in amino acids: CASTRTNTIYF. The CDR3 coding sequence is TGTGCCAGTACACGGACAAACACCATATATTTT.

CDR3 loop: CASTHKGGRAYEQYF. The CDR3 DNA reads TGTGCCAGCACCCACAAGGGGGGCAGGGCCTACGAGCAGTACTTC. The chain links TRBV6-1 to TRBJ2-7; D is possibly TRBD1 or TRBD2 (6 bases each). With 7 bases removed from V and 2 bases from J, the gap between germline ends came to 18 bases. Looked up from germline, CDR1 is MNHNS and CDR2 is SASEGT. CDR3 length equals 15 residues.

The chain links TRBV7-3 to TRBJ2-1; TRBD2 matches 8 bases. In germline, CDR1 is SGHTA, CDR2 FQGTGA. V lost 1 base and J lost 6; bases outside the gene matches: 8. This CDR3 contains 16 residues. The CDR3 is CASSLSPSGGTNEQFF. The CDR3 bases are TGTGCCAGCAGCTTAAGTCCGAGCGGGGGAACCAATGAGCAGTTCTTC.

The chain combines TRBV6-1 with TRBJ2-3; 8 bases align to TRBD1. CDR1 MNHNS and CDR2 SASEGT come from the germline V gene. V was clipped by 5 bases and J by 1 base; unmatched bases: 5. CDR3 length equals 15 residues. This CDR3 reads CASSLQGAGTDTQYF. The DNA for the CDR3 is TGTGCCAGCAGTCTGCAGGGGGCTGGCACAGATACGCAGTATTTT.

The count of this clone is one. The chain joins TRBV15 to TRBJ2-5, with 10 bases lining up with TRBD1. CDR3 size: 16 residues. CDR1 is LNHNV and CDR2 is YYDKDF in the germline V gene (reference sequence). V was pared by 5 bases and J by 5 bases, with 11 bases of the junction left unmatched. The CDR3 nucleotides are TGTGCCACCAGCGGGGGCGGGACAGGGGTGAGTGAGACCCAGTACTTC. Translated, it gives CATSGGGTGVSETQYF.

Details on this clone: The DNA is left out, because the CDR3 cannot be placed on it with certainty; the CDR3 is given as TCRdb lists it. V gene TRBV21-1 combines with J gene TRBJ1-1; whether TRBD1, the table's D call, matches the DNA was not checked. TRBV21-1 is reported as a pseudogene. The CDR3 length is 17 residues, termini included. This chain's CDR3 is CASSKVGTGAPGTEAFF.

The genes are TRBV5-1 and TRBJ2-3, with 7 positions matching TRBD2. Germline CDR1 reads SGHRS; CDR2 reads YFSETQ. V lost 2 bases, J lost 0 bases, and 6 bases stayed unmatched. The CDR3 totals 16 residues. CDR3 loop: CASSFIKAGSTDTQYF. In nucleotides, the CDR3 is TGCGCCAGCAGCTTTATCAAAGCGGGGAGCACAGATACGCAGTATTTT.

This rearrangement joins TRBV4-1 to TRBJ2-7; the D call may be TRBD1 or TRBD2 (6 bases each). CDR1 and CDR2 from the germline V gene are MGHRA and YSYEKL. V was pared by 0 bases and J by 4 bases, with 13 bases between. The CDR3 has 15 amino acids. CDR3 sequence reads: CASSQEPGADYEQYF. The CDR3 coding sequence is TGCGCCAGCAGCCAAGAACCGGGGGCCGATTACGAGCAGTACTTC.

This chain uses TRBV6-5 with TRBJ2-7, with a weak D call TRBD1 (5 bases). This CDR3 spans 13 amino acids. V was shortened by 6 bases and J by 2 bases, with 11 bases between the two germline ends. CDR1 and CDR2 (germline): MNHEY, SVGAGI. CDR3 sequence: CASRSDSTYEQYF. CDR3 bases: TGTGCCAGCAGGAGCGACAGCACCTACGAGCAGTACTTC.

With regard to this clone: An end of the junction differs from the germline gene, which may be a read error. The rearrangement uses TRBV6-5 and TRBJ1-2, with a weak D call TRBD1 (6 bases). Germline loops: CDR1 MNHEY, CDR2 SVGAGI. The CDR3 runs to 9 residues. This CDR3 reads CASSSDRRF. Written as DNA, the CDR3 is TGTGCCAGCAGTAGCGACAGGCGCTTC.

The chain uses TRBV5-1 and TRBJ2-7; no reliable D call. CDR1 and CDR2 (germline): SGHRS, YFSETQ. Trimming took off 0 bases at V and 3 bases at J, with 13 bases between the two ends. CDR3 length: 15 residues. CDR3 DNA: TGCGCCAGCAGCTTGGCCTGGGGTCAAGGCTACGAGCAGTACTTC. Encoded protein: CASSLAWGQGYEQYF.

The rearrangement uses TRBV7-6 and TRBJ1-1; the match to TRBD1 covers 8 bases. The V gene's germline CDR1 is SGHVS and CDR2 FNYEAQ. Trimming took 3 bases from V and 5 from J; bases not matched to a gene: 8. The CDR3 sequence is 15 residues long. CDR3 sequence reads: CASSFDRGETTEAFF. CDR3 DNA: TGTGCCAGCAGCTTTGACAGGGGCGAAACGACTGAAGCTTTCTTT.

This chain links TRBV6-5 with TRBJ1-4, with D unclear. The CDR3 length is 13 residues. CDR1 and CDR2 from the germline V gene are MNHEY and SVGAGI. Trimming removed 6 bases from V and 4 bases from J, with 9 bases in between. Written as DNA, the CDR3 is TGTGCCAGCAGCAAACGAGTTAATGAAAAACTGTTTTTT. This sequence encodes CASSKRVNEKLFF.

The gene calls are TRBV29-1 and TRBJ1-4, with D possibly matching TRBD1 (5 bases). This CDR3 has 15 residues. Per the germline V gene, CDR1 is SQVTM and CDR2 is ANQGSEA. Deletions cut 4 bases from V and 1 base from J, with 13 bases between. The CDR3 reads CSVGQGRGTNEKLFF. The CDR3 nucleotides read TGCAGCGTTGGCCAAGGGAGGGGAACTAATGAAAAACTGTTTTTT.

The chain recombines TRBV2 with TRBJ1-5, with D possibly matching TRBD1 (5 bases). The CDR3 is made up of 12 amino acids. Deletions cut 10 bases from V and 3 bases from J, with 10 bases between. Germline V gene lookup returns CDR1 SNHLY and CDR2 FYNNEI. CDR3 sequence (DNA): TGTGCCACCGGTGGGACCAATCAGCCCCAGCATTTT. As protein: CATGGTNQPQHF.

In its sample, this clone was seen a few times. The CDR3 here is CASSSIGGCGYTF. For the CDR3, the DNA is TGTGCCAGCAGCTCAATAGGGGGCTGTGGCTACACCTTC. The chain links TRBV21-1 to TRBJ1-2; no check of the table's D call, TRBD1, against the DNA was made. TRBV21-1 is a pseudogene. There are 13 residues in the CDR3.

The rearrangement uses TRBV13 and TRBJ1-5; D is possibly TRBD1 (5 bases). CDR1 and CDR2 from the germline V gene are PRHDT and FYEKMQ (reference sequence). V lost 3 bases and J 5 bases, leaving 11 bases between the germline ends. This CDR3 comprises 14 residues. The CDR3 DNA sequence: TGTGCCAGCAGCTTTGGCGGGACCGATCAGCCCCAGCATTTT. It yields the protein CASSFGGTDQPQHF.

The rearrangement links TRBV5-1 to TRBJ2-7, with 8 bases that match TRBD1. The CDR3 consists of 14 residues. CDR1 SGHRS and CDR2 YFSETQ come from the germline V gene. The ends lost 2 bases at V and 2 bases at J; junction bases unmatched: 3. The CDR3 loop is CASSFAGGAYEQYF. The CDR3 bases are TGCGCCAGCAGCTTTGCAGGGGGCGCCTACGAGCAGTACTTC.